This TCR beta chain was sequenced for a study of blood T cells in healthy people across ages. V dropped 6 bases and J dropped 6 bases, with 18 bases sitting between them. Per the germline V gene, CDR1 is MNHEY and CDR2 is SVGEGT. This CDR3 spans 15 amino acids. Next came a second PCR, run for about 7 to 12 cycles, which used a sample-barcoded 5' primer along with a J-beta primer mix. TCRdb analysed the 5' RACE reads with MiXCR anew, one entry per CDR3 protein. The table lists approximately 830,000 distinct CDR3 sequences, 60% to 80% of them singletons. Sequencing was done on a sample of blood. This clonotype was sampled from a man in his thirties or forties in good health. V usage is TRBV6-2 or TRBV6-3 and J usage is TRBJ2-1; D is perhaps TRBD1 (6 bases). The CDR3 region is CASSNDRFGSNEQFF. CDR3 coding DNA: TGTGCCAGCAGCAACGACAGGTTCGGTTCCAATGAGCAGTTCTTC.